This T cell receptor beta chain was obtained from a study of blood T cell repertoires in COVID-19. The CDR3 spans 17 residues. In germline, CDR1 is LNHNV, CDR2 YYDKDF (reference sequence). Trimming at V came to 5 bases and at J to 5 bases, leaving 8 bases not matched to a gene. Only in-frame clones appear in the TCRdb table, and some are missing; sequencing was by immunoSEQ multiplex PCR. The repertoire holds about 140,000 clones, over 60% seen once, with about an eighth in the top ten. This TCR was recovered from a man aged 80 or over with acute or convalescent COVID-19. Sequencing was done on a sample of peripheral blood. The chain recombines TRBV15 with TRBJ2-1; 14 positions agree with TRBD2. CDR3: CATSGSGLAGDNNEQFF. The DNA of the CDR3 is TGTGCCACCAGCGGATCGGGACTAGCGGGGGACAACAATGAGCAGTTCTTC.